A single sample gave rise to the 24 T cell receptor beta chains below, sequenced in a study of T cell clones after liver transplantation. Method: immunoSEQ multiplex PCR; TCRdb's copy keeps in-frame clones and lacks some. The table includes 55,000 to 70,000 clones, 85% to 95% detected once. The sequenced sample was CD4+ T cells from blood, obtained roughly 26 months after liver transplant. Receptor source: a human patient who received a liver transplant. The graft donor may have given rise to some T cells.

CDR3 in amino acids: CASSRGRPIYNEQFF. The CDR3 DNA follows: TGCGCCAGCAGCCGCGGGAGACCCATATACAATGAGCAGTTCTTC. V is TRBV4-1 and J is TRBJ2-1; 7 bases fit TRBD2. The CDR3 extends over 15 amino acids. The V gene end was trimmed by 4 bases and the J gene end by 4 bases; junction bases not matched to a gene: 7. Germline CDR1 MGHRA, CDR2 YSYEKL.

This chain links TRBV5-8 with TRBJ1-5, with D perhaps matching TRBD1 (6 bases). Trimming cost V 6 bases and J 5 bases, with 18 bases left between them. The CDR3 totals 15 residues. Germline CDR1 is SGHTS and CDR2 is YDEGEE. The CDR3 reads CASIWSGVRDQPQHF. The CDR3 DNA follows: TGTGCCAGCATATGGTCAGGGGTCAGAGATCAGCCCCAGCATTTT.

The chain employs TRBV5-6 and TRBJ2-2; D is perhaps TRBD1 or TRBD2 (5 bases each). The CDR3 totals 15 residues. The germline V and J ends were trimmed by 1 base and 2 bases, with 9 bases remaining between them. Germline CDR1 reads SGHDT; CDR2 reads YYEEEE. Written as DNA, the CDR3 is TGTGCCAGCAGCTTGTTGGGACCTAACACCGGGGAGCTGTTTTTT. Its protein product is CASSLLGPNTGELFF. The whole variable domain, filled in from reference TRBV5-6 and TRBJ2-2, reads DAGVTQSPTHLIKTRGQQVTLRCSPKSGHDTVSWYQQALGQGPQFIFQYYEEEERQRGNFPDRFSGHQFPNYSSELNVNALLLGDSALYLCASSLLGPNTGELFFGEGSRLTVL.

The chain joins TRBV5-5 to TRBJ2-1; D assignment may be TRBD1 or TRBD2 (5 bases each). Trimming took 5 bases from V and 9 from J, leaving 24 bases between them. There are 16 residues in the CDR3. Germline assignment: CDR1 SGHKS and CDR2 YYEKEE (reference sequence). CDR3 in amino acids: CASSRAAGTSHSEQFF. The CDR3 bases are TGTGCCAGCAGTCGCGCCGCCGGGACCTCGCACAGTGAGCAGTTCTTC.

This sequence joins TRBV27 and TRBJ2-1, with 12 bases that match TRBD1. Germline CDR1 is MNHEY and CDR2 is SMNVEV (reference sequence). The CDR3 is 18 amino acids. J gave up 2 bases and V 2 bases, and 7 bases lay outside the gene matches. The CDR3 coding sequence is TGTGCCAGCAGTTTAAACCGGGACAGGGGGCAGACCTACAATGAGCAGTTCTTC. Protein sequence: CASSLNRDRGQTYNEQFF.

The genes are TRBV14 and TRBJ2-1; a possible D gene is TRBD2 (7 bases). The CDR3 covers 19 residues. Germline assignment: CDR1 SGHDN and CDR2 FVKESK. The V end lost 2 bases, the J end lost 9 bases, and 29 bases lay between the germline ends. The CDR3 loop reads CASSQKVFIPSGGAGEQFF. The CDR3 nucleotides read TGTGCCAGCAGCCAAAAAGTCTTTATCCCTTCGGGGGGCGCAGGTGAGCAGTTCTTC.

The chain recombines TRBV5-4 with TRBJ2-7; tentative D call: TRBD2 (6 bases). V was trimmed by 5 bases and J by 3 bases, leaving 12 bases between them. The CDR3 extends over 13 amino acids. The germline V gene encodes CDR1 SGHNT and CDR2 YYREEE (reference sequence). DNA of the CDR3: TGTGCCAGCAGTCCGGGACTCTTCTACGAGCAGTACTTC. Translation: CASSPGLFYEQYF. Complete variable domain (other parts from reference TRBV5-4 and TRBJ2-7): ETGVTQSPTHLIKTRGQQVTLRCSSQSGHNTVSWYQQALGQGPQFIFQYYREEENGRGNFPPRFSGLQFPNYSSELNVNALELDDSALYLCASSPGLFYEQYFGPGTRLTVT.

J is TRBJ2-3 and V is TRBV11-2; D might be TRBD2 (5 bases). With 5 bases removed from V and 4 bases from J, the gap between germline ends came to 22 bases. The length of the CDR3 is 17 residues. Germline-derived CDR1 and CDR2 are SGHAT and FQNNGV. The CDR3 here is CASSLSPGKLMSDTQYF. In DNA form, the CDR3 reads TGTGCCAGCAGCCTAAGCCCGGGAAAACTGATGTCAGATACGCAGTATTTT. Full variable domain (remainder filled in from reference TRBV11-2 and TRBJ2-3): EAGVAQSPRYKIIEKRQSVAFWCNPISGHATLYWYQQILGQGPKLLIQFQNNGVVDDSQLPKDRFSAERLKGVDSTLKIQPAKLEDSAVYLCASSLSPGKLMSDTQYFGPGTRLTVL.

This chain uses TRBV9 with TRBJ2-6; D is ambiguous. The CDR3 covers 15 residues. V was pared by 4 bases and J by 0 bases, with 8 bases between. CDR1 is SGDLS and CDR2 is YYNGEE in the germline V gene. For the CDR3, the DNA is TGTGCCAGCAGCCCAGGTAACTCTGGGGCCAACGTCCTGACTTTC. Translated, it gives CASSPGNSGANVLTF.

CDR3 sequence: CASSPASNQPQHF. The CDR3 nucleotides are TGTGCCAGCAGTCCGGCGAGCAATCAGCCCCAGCATTTT. V usage is TRBV6-6 and J usage is TRBJ1-5; D call uncertain. Deletions cut 5 bases from V and 1 base from J, with 6 bases between. CDR1 and CDR2 (germline): MNHNY, SVGAGI (reference sequence). CDR3 length equals 13 residues.

The V call is TRBV7-9, the J call TRBJ1-1, with 7 bases matching TRBD1. The CDR3 runs to 13 residues. Looked up from germline, CDR1 is SEHNR and CDR2 is FQNEAQ (reference sequence). The V gene end was trimmed by 5 bases and the J gene end by 8 bases; junction bases not matched to a gene: 8. This chain's CDR3 is CASSLLQGGEAFF. In nucleotides, the CDR3 is TGTGCCAGCAGCCTCCTCCAGGGGGGAGAAGCTTTCTTT.

V gene TRBV9 combines with J gene TRBJ2-7; TRBD1 matches at 8 bases. The length of the CDR3 is 16 residues. V shed 2 bases, J shed 3 bases, and the junction held 10 bases outside the gene matches. Germline values: CDR1 SGDLS, CDR2 YYNGEE. The CDR3 nucleotides read TGTGCCAGCAGCGTCGGCGCCGGACAGGGAAACTACGAGCAGTACTTC. Residues: CASSVGAGQGNYEQYF.

The chain employs TRBV2 and TRBJ2-7; no clear D gene. This CDR3 contains 14 residues. Trimming removed 7 bases from V and 4 bases from J, with 17 bases in between. Germline V gene lookup returns CDR1 SNHLY and CDR2 FYNNEI. CDR3 DNA: TGTGCCAGCATAATGTCCCGAGCAGATTACGAGCAGTACTTC. It encodes CASIMSRADYEQYF.

V usage is TRBV29-1 and J usage is TRBJ2-7; 8 bases are shared with TRBD1. Germline CDR1 SQVTM, CDR2 ANQGSEA. The junction had 4 bases not matched to a gene; V was cut back by 6 bases and J by 3 bases. The CDR3 contains 12 residues. The CDR3 spells CSVGTGRYEQYF. CDR3 nucleotides: TGCAGCGTCGGGACAGGACGCTACGAGCAGTACTTC.

The chain links TRBV19 to TRBJ1-1; D ambiguous. CDR1 and CDR2 (germline): LNHDA, SQIVND (reference sequence). Deletions cut 4 bases from V and 0 bases from J, with 9 bases between. CDR3 length equals 14 residues. Written as DNA, the CDR3 is TGTGCCAGTAGTAAGGTCGGCGTGAACACTGAAGCTTTCTTT. Translating it yields CASSKVGVNTEAFF.

The J gene is TRBJ1-3, the V gene TRBV30; D gene unclear. The CDR3 totals 14 residues. Germline V gene lookup returns CDR1 GTSNPN and CDR2 SVGIG (reference sequence). V was cut by 4 bases and J by 2 bases, with 12 bases left in between. The CDR3 DNA sequence: TGTGCCTGGAATCTCGGTGGCCCTGGAAACACCATATATTTT. It yields the protein CAWNLGGPGNTIYF.

The chain recombines TRBV5-1 with TRBJ2-5, with 8 bases fitting TRBD2. Trimming took 3 bases from V and 4 from J; bases not matched to a gene: 8. CDR1 and CDR2 from the germline V gene are SGHRS and YFSETQ. The CDR3 consists of 15 residues. In nucleotides, the CDR3 is TGCGCCAGCAGCTCGGGCAGCGGGAGCATAGAGACCCAGTACTTC. Its protein is CASSSGSGSIETQYF.

As to this clone: Sequence at one end of the junction differs from germline and may be a read error. The chain uses TRBV5-6 and TRBJ1-1; D remains unclear. This CDR3 has 12 amino acids. Looked up from germline, CDR1 is SGHDT and CDR2 is YYEEEE. The CDR3: CASSLDSRLLLF. CDR3 sequence (DNA): TGTGCCAGCAGCTTGGACAGCCGTTTGCTTCTCTTT.

V gene TRBV5-1 combines with J gene TRBJ1-3, with D hard to call. The CDR3 runs 15 residues. Germline V gene data show CDR1 as SGHRS and CDR2 as YFSETQ. The V end was cut by 3 bases, the J end by 2 bases, with 12 bases between. CDR3 DNA sequence: TGCGCCAGCAGCTCCTCCACCGGGACTGGAAACACCATATATTTT. Translation gives CASSSSTGTGNTIYF.

J is TRBJ2-3 and V is TRBV19, with D unresolved. Trimming removed 1 base at V and 4 bases at J, with 9 bases between. Germline lookup yields CDR1 LNHDA and CDR2 SQIVND (reference sequence). The CDR3 loop spans 14 amino acids. DNA for the CDR3: TGTGCCAGTAGTATAGGGACCTCGGCAGATACGCAGTATTTT. Translating gives CASSIGTSADTQYF.

This chain uses TRBV6-6 with TRBJ2-2; D not certain. The CDR3 has 13 residues. Germline assignment: CDR1 MNHNY and CDR2 SVGAGI (reference sequence). The V end was cut by 2 bases, the J end by 1 base, with 2 bases between. CDR3 loop: CASSYLNTGELFF. CDR3 DNA: TGTGCCAGCAGTTACCTGAACACCGGGGAGCTGTTTTTT.

The chain employs TRBV7-2 and TRBJ2-3; 7 bases are shared with TRBD2. Trimming at V came to 2 bases and at J to 1 base, leaving 0 bases not matched to a gene. The CDR3 is made up of 14 amino acids. The germline V gene encodes CDR1 SGHTA and CDR2 FQGNSA. The CDR3 DNA reads TGTGCCAGCAGCTTAACTAGCGGCACAGATACGCAGTATTTT. Its protein is CASSLTSGTDTQYF. The variable domain in full, with the rest retrieved from reference TRBV7-2 and TRBJ2-3, is GAGVSQSPSNKVTEKGKDVELRCDPISGHTALYWYRQSLGQGLEFLIYFQGNSAPDKSGLPSDRFSAERTGGSVSTLTIQRTQQEDSAVYLCASSLTSGTDTQYFGPGTRLTVL.

The chain carries TRBV7-9 and TRBJ1-2; D is undetermined. V lost 4 bases to trimming and J lost 7 bases, with 13 bases between them. This CDR3 has 13 amino acids. CDR1 is SEHNR and CDR2 is FQNEAQ in the germline V gene (reference sequence). CDR3 DNA sequence: TGTGCCAGCAGCTCTCAGGCGGCGGGTGGCTACACCTTC. This encodes CASSSQAAGGYTF.

The J gene is TRBJ1-2, the V gene TRBV5-4, with TRBD1 as a possible D gene (5 bases). Germline lookup yields CDR1 SGHNT and CDR2 YYREEE (reference sequence). The V end lost 0 bases, the J end lost 4 bases, and 13 bases lay between the germline ends. The CDR3 extends over 15 amino acids. The CDR3 loop is CASSLDAGTTYGYTF. The CDR3 region has the DNA TGTGCCAGCAGCTTGGATGCAGGGACTACCTATGGCTACACCTTC. Based on the CDR3 plus reference TRBV5-4 and TRBJ1-2, the full variable domain is ETGVTQSPTHLIKTRGQQVTLRCSSQSGHNTVSWYQQALGQGPQFIFQYYREEENGRGNFPPRFSGLQFPNYSSELNVNALELDDSALYLCASSLDAGTTYGYTFGSGTRLTVV.